The 26 T cell receptor beta chains reported below all come from one sample, sequenced in a study of T cells after yellow fever vaccination. TCRdb re-called the 5' RACE reads through MiXCR, storing one row per CDR3 protein. The sample carries a few hundred thousand distinct CDR3 sequences, roughly 7.2% recorded once. The sample here was CD4+ T cells sorted from PBMCs, taken 15 days after the yellow fever booster vaccination. These receptors all stem from a man younger than 45 who received the YFV17D yellow fever vaccine.

This clonotype was counted between two and nine times. The chain combines TRBV27 with TRBJ2-5, with a possible D match to TRBD1 (6 bases). Trimming cost V 2 bases and J 4 bases, with 11 bases left between them. This CDR3 has 14 amino acids. The germline CDR1 and CDR2 sequences are MNHEY and SMNVEV (reference sequence). The CDR3 DNA reads as TGTGCCAGCAGTTTAAACAGGGCCATAGAGACCCAGTACTTC. Translation: CASSLNRAIETQYF.

The chain couples TRBV7-2 to TRBJ1-1; a weak D match, TRBD1 (6 bases). With 2 bases removed from V and 5 bases from J, the gap between germline ends came to 12 bases. Germline-derived CDR1 and CDR2 are SGHTA and FQGNSA. This CDR3 comprises 14 residues. The CDR3 spells CASSLQGSGTEAFF. The CDR3 DNA reads TGTGCCAGCAGCTTACAGGGGAGTGGTACTGAAGCTTTCTTT.

At least ten counts were recorded for this clonotype. DNA of the CDR3: TGTGCCAGTAGTACCATGACAGGGGGGCTACGTGGCAATCAGCCCCAGCATTTT. Residues: CASSTMTGGLRGNQPQHF. The chain links TRBV19 to TRBJ1-5, with 9 bases fitting TRBD1. The CDR3 contains 18 residues. The ends lost 4 bases at V and 2 bases at J; junction bases unmatched: 12. Germline CDR1 is LNHDA and CDR2 is SQIVND (reference sequence).

This clonotype was seen only a few times. The CDR3 protein is CSAFIGAGGYTEAFF. CDR3 bases: TGCAGTGCTTTTATAGGGGCCGGGGGATACACTGAAGCTTTCTTT. The V and J genes are TRBV20-1 and TRBJ1-1; perhaps TRBD1 as D (5 bases). Trimming took off 5 bases at V and 3 bases at J, with 19 bases between the two ends. In germline, CDR1 is DFQATT, CDR2 SNEGSKA (reference sequence). The CDR3 covers 15 residues.

This clonotype was picked up many times. The chain employs TRBV5-6 and TRBJ1-1; the D gene is possibly TRBD1 (6 bases). The CDR3 consists of 14 residues. The V and J ends lost 4 bases and 1 base respectively, with 11 bases between them. Germline V gene lookup returns CDR1 SGHDT and CDR2 YYEEEE. CDR3 residues: CASSTGTPNTEAFF. In DNA form, the CDR3 reads TGTGCCAGCAGCACCGGGACACCGAACACTGAAGCTTTCTTT.

The sample holds a few counts of this clonotype. The V and J genes are TRBV19 and TRBJ1-1; the match to TRBD1 covers 7 bases. CDR3 length: 12 amino acids. CDR1 is LNHDA, CDR2 SQIVND, per germline (reference sequence). With 3 bases clipped from V and 11 bases from J, the junction kept 6 bases outside the gene matches. In DNA, the CDR3 is TGTGCCAGTAGTATCGAGAGGGGGCTGGCTTTCTTT. This sequence encodes CASSIERGLAFF.

This clonotype was seen at least ten times. The chain is built from TRBV20-1 and TRBJ2-7, with D possibly matching TRBD2 (7 bases). Germline V gives CDR1 DFQATT, CDR2 SNEGSKA (reference sequence). V was trimmed by 6 bases and J by 6 bases, leaving 21 bases between them. The CDR3 covers 14 residues. The CDR3 DNA follows: TGCAGTGCGATCGTGGGAGGGGGTTTCGGCGAGCAGTACTTC. It is translated as CSAIVGGGFGEQYF.

The chain joins TRBV23-1 to TRBJ2-7; 12 bases agree with TRBD2. TRBV23-1 is an open reading frame whose function is uncertain. This CDR3 contains 18 residues. J gave up 3 bases and V 0 bases, and 9 bases lay outside the gene matches. The DNA for the CDR3 is TGCGCCAGCAGTCAATCACGACTAGCGGGAGCGGAAAGCTACGAGCAGTACTTC. Translation gives CASSQSRLAGAESYEQYF.

In its sample, this clonotype was seen many times. The J gene is TRBJ2-3, the V gene TRBV4-3; the match to TRBD2 covers 12 bases. This CDR3 has 15 residues. V trimming: 4 bases; J trimming: 5 bases; junction bases outside the gene matches: 4. Germline V gene lookup returns CDR1 LGHNA and CDR2 YSLEER. CDR3 nucleotides: TGCGCCAGCAGCCCCGGGACTAGCGGGCGAGATACGCAGTATTTT. Its translation: CASSPGTSGRDTQYF.

This clonotype has only a few counts. The V call is TRBV6-1, the J call TRBJ2-6; weak D call: TRBD2 (5 bases). CDR1 and CDR2 from the germline V gene are MNHNS and SASEGT. The CDR3 contains 17 residues. The V end lost 8 bases, the J end lost 2 bases, and 19 bases lay between the germline ends. The CDR3 loop is CASGEGGLMAGANVLTF. CDR3 DNA sequence: TGTGCCAGCGGCGAAGGAGGACTGATGGCTGGGGCCAACGTCCTGACTTTC.

This chain uses TRBV18 with TRBJ2-7; a weak D match, TRBD1 (6 bases). This CDR3 has 16 amino acids. Trimming cost V 6 bases and J 0 bases, with 18 bases left between them. CDR1 is KGHSH, CDR2 LQKENI, per germline. CDR3 nucleotides: TGTGCCAGCTCGTCGCCCTTGGACAGAACCTCCTACGAGCAGTACTTC. Translation gives CASSSPLDRTSYEQYF. Full variable domain (rest looked up from reference TRBV18 and TRBJ2-7): NAGVMQNPRHLVRRRGQEARLRCSPMKGHSHVYWYRQLPEEGLKFMVYLQKENIIDESGMPKERFSAEFPKEGPSILRIQQVVRGDSAAYFCASSSPLDRTSYEQYFGPGTRLTVT.

This clonotype was recorded at least ten times. The rearrangement links TRBV5-1 to TRBJ2-3, with TRBD2 as a possible D gene (6 bases). Per germline, CDR1 SGHRS and CDR2 YFSETQ. The germline V and J ends were trimmed by 0 bases and 1 base, with 15 bases remaining between them. The CDR3 consists of 17 residues. The CDR3 DNA reads TGCGCCAGCAGCTTGGCCGTAGGGACGGGAGGCACAGATACGCAGTATTTT. It is translated as CASSLAVGTGGTDTQYF. Combining the CDR3 with reference TRBV5-1 and TRBJ2-3 gives the whole variable domain KAGVTQTPRYLIKTRGQQVTLSCSPISGHRSVSWYQQTPGQGLQFLFEYFSETQRNKGNFPGRFSGRQFSNSRSEMNVSTLELGDSALYLCASSLAVGTGGTDTQYFGPGTRLTVL.

This clonotype has only a few counts. The V gene is TRBV4-2, the J gene TRBJ2-2; D not certain. The CDR3 runs 14 residues. In germline, CDR1 is LGHNA, CDR2 YNFKEQ. The ends were cut back, 6 bases at V and 8 bases at J, with 16 bases in the middle. CDR3 loop: CASRTRGVSGELFF. The DNA for the CDR3 is TGTGCCAGCAGAACCAGAGGAGTATCAGGGGAGCTGTTTTTT.

This clonotype has only a few counts. This chain connects TRBV5-1 to TRBJ2-7; no reliable D call. V was shortened by 4 bases and J by 5 bases, with 16 bases between the two germline ends. The CDR3 is 14 residues long. Germline V gene sequence: CDR1 SGHRS, CDR2 YFSETQ. CDR3 region: CASSTLAGAHEQYF. DNA for the CDR3: TGCGCCAGCAGCACCTTAGCCGGAGCCCACGAGCAGTACTTC.

Ten or more counts support this clonotype. The chain recombines TRBV5-1 with TRBJ2-1; D uncertain. The V end was cut by 3 bases, the J end by 8 bases, with 12 bases between. Germline V gives CDR1 SGHRS, CDR2 YFSETQ. The CDR3 runs to 13 residues. CDR3 amino acids: CASSSGGRDEQFF. The CDR3 DNA follows: TGCGCCAGCAGCTCCGGTGGTCGGGATGAGCAGTTCTTC.

The chain is built from TRBV19 and TRBJ1-5; D gene unclear. Between the trimmed V and J ends, which lost 0 bases and 7 bases, there was a span of 7 bases. This CDR3 has 13 residues. Germline-derived CDR1 and CDR2 are LNHDA and SQIVND (reference sequence). CDR3 amino acids: CASSIDLDQPQHF. The DNA of the CDR3 is TGTGCCAGTAGTATAGATTTAGACCAGCCCCAGCATTTT.

V gene TRBV7-2 combines with J gene TRBJ2-7, with a possible D match to TRBD1 (8 bases). The germline gives CDR1 SGHTA, CDR2 FQGNSA. This CDR3 region has 14 residues. V lost 3 bases, J lost 7 bases, and 16 bases lay in between. CDR3 protein: CASSLTGAGGEQYF. The CDR3 DNA reads as TGTGCCAGCAGCTTGACAGGGGCCGGGGGGGAGCAGTACTTC.

The table lists this clonotype with many counts. The V and J genes are TRBV7-2 and TRBJ2-3, with TRBD2 matching 8 bases. The CDR3 sequence is 15 residues long. CDR1 and CDR2 from the germline V gene are SGHTA and FQGNSA. V was pared by 3 bases and J by 5 bases, with 7 bases of the junction left unmatched. For the CDR3, the DNA is TGTGCCAGCAGCTTTATGGCGGGGGGCCAAGATACGCAGTATTTT. Translating gives CASSFMAGGQDTQYF. The full variable domain, its missing parts supplied by reference TRBV7-2 and TRBJ2-3, is GAGVSQSPSNKVTEKGKDVELRCDPISGHTALYWYRQSLGQGLEFLIYFQGNSAPDKSGLPSDRFSAERTGGSVSTLTIQRTQQEDSAVYLCASSFMAGGQDTQYFGPGTRLTVL.

The CDR3 nucleotides are TGTGCCAGCAGCTTAACCGAGCCGGAAAAACTGTTTTTT. Residues: CASSLTEPEKLFF. J is TRBJ1-4 and V is TRBV7-9; no firm D call. Trimming cost V 2 bases and J 8 bases, with 9 bases left between them. CDR3 size: 13 residues. The germline V gene has CDR1 SEHNR and CDR2 FQNEAQ (reference sequence).

This clonotype was found many times. V gene TRBV5-6 combines with J gene TRBJ1-2, with unresolved D. Germline V gives CDR1 SGHDT, CDR2 YYEEEE. The germline V and J ends were trimmed by 1 base and 4 bases, with 11 bases remaining between them. The CDR3 is made up of 14 amino acids. The CDR3 DNA is TGTGCCAGCAGCTTGATTTCGGAAATCTATGGCTACACCTTC. Its translation: CASSLISEIYGYTF.

In this sample, this clonotype turned up a few times. V usage is TRBV14 and J usage is TRBJ2-2; no reliable D call. V lost 4 bases and J lost 7, with 13 bases in between. The germline V gene has CDR1 SGHDN and CDR2 FVKESK. The CDR3 covers 14 residues. CDR3 in amino acids: CASSLLTSNGELFF. CDR3 DNA sequence: TGTGCCAGCAGCCTCCTGACATCCAACGGGGAGCTGTTTTTT.

This clonotype was detected many times. This chain connects TRBV7-6 to TRBJ2-3; 13 bases agree with TRBD2. Germline V gene lookup returns CDR1 SGHVS and CDR2 FNYEAQ. Trimming removed 3 bases from V and 6 bases from J; junction bases left unmatched: 6. This CDR3 contains 16 residues. The CDR3, as DNA: TGTGCCAGCAGCTTCTGGACTAGCGGGAGTCCGGATACGCAGTATTTT. Encoded protein: CASSFWTSGSPDTQYF.

In its sample, this clonotype was seen a few times. The genes are TRBV11-3 and TRBJ2-2; D not resolved. V lost 1 base and J 8 bases, leaving 8 bases between the germline ends. The CDR3 has 13 amino acids. Germline V gene data show CDR1 as SGHNT and CDR2 as YENEEA. The CDR3 region has the DNA TGTGCCAGCAGCTTAGTCCCCGGGGGGGAGCTGTTTTTT. Translation gives CASSLVPGGELFF.

In its sample, this clonotype was seen a few times. The chain combines TRBV28 with TRBJ2-2; tentative D call: TRBD2 (5 bases). Germline lookup yields CDR1 MDHEN and CDR2 SYDVKM. V was trimmed by 5 bases and J by 6 bases, leaving 19 bases between them. CDR3 length: 16 amino acids. The CDR3 nucleotides read TGTGCCAGCAGTCTACAGCGGACCGGACCCGCCGGGGAGCTGTTTTTT. Translated: CASSLQRTGPAGELFF.

Only a few counts were recorded for this clonotype. The J gene is TRBJ2-2, the V gene TRBV12-3 or TRBV12-4, with D unclear. V was clipped by 10 bases and J by 6 bases, with 12 bases between them. The CDR3 contains 12 residues. The CDR3 loop is CATRDPAGELFF. The CDR3 region has the DNA TGTGCCACCCGAGATCCGGCCGGGGAGCTGTTTTTT.

The J gene is TRBJ2-3, the V gene TRBV18, with TRBD2 as a possible D gene (6 bases). The CDR3 is 15 residues long. V shed 4 bases and J shed 2 bases, with 13 bases lying between them. Germline V gene lookup returns CDR1 KGHSH and CDR2 LQKENI. The CDR3 bases are TGTGCCAGCTCACACACTAGCAGCACCACAGATACGCAGTATTTT. This translates into CASSHTSSTTDTQYF.